This T cell receptor beta chain originates from a study of CD8+ T cells in alopecia areata (dated by TCRdb to 2017 to 2018). In the study overall: The treated patients took part in an open-label pilot trial in which moderate-to-severe alopecia areata was treated with oral tofacitinib at 5 to 10 mg twice daily. Tofacitinib-treated patients had biopsies at baseline and at 4 and 24 weeks of treatment, with a later scalp biopsy in several patients. Tofacitinib was given for 6 to 18 months, followed by 6 months of follow-up off drug to assess delayed response and recurrence. Scalp clonality was compared among normal scalp (n=4), patchy alopecia areata scalp (n=8), and alopecia totalis/universalis scalp (n=8). TCRbeta CDR3 regions were amplified by immunoSEQ multiplex PCR using 35 Vbeta forward and 13 Jbeta reverse primers. To study T cell clonal expansion in alopecia areata, the researchers applied high-throughput TCRbeta sequencing to both the C3H/HeJ mouse model and human patients. Human TCRbeta sequencing covered scalp tissue and sorted CD4+ and CD8+ peripheral blood T cells from patchy and totalis/universalis alopecia areata patients and healthy controls. RNA came from the PAXgene miRNA kit for fixed scalp, the miRNeasy kit for PBMCs, and the RNeasy kit for mouse skin.

Overall study outcomes, separate from this receptor: Compared with normal scalp, lesional scalp, particularly in alopecia totalis/universalis, had higher clonality and more expanded CD8+ clones, which suggests antigenic drive. Resident alphabeta T cells in normal human skin are also sequenced, complicating scalp TCR repertoire analysis, unlike mouse skin dominated by gammadelta T cells. Compared with mice, TCR sequences shared between patients were less clear, possibly partly because of HLA diversity across the patient population.

The library relied on the immunoSEQ multiplex PCR assay. For TCR sequencing, RNA was extracted from every sample and reverse transcribed into cDNA to serve as template. SuperScript III was used to make first-strand cDNA, primed with a 2:1 mix of oligo-dT and random hexamers. A synthetic immune receptor repertoire was used to gauge amplification bias, and whatever bias remained was removed computationally. The paper's data handling went like this. After raw reads were preprocessed to remove errors, the CDR3 was defined following IMGT conventions as running from the conserved cysteine to phenylalanine. Clonality was computed as 1 minus the Shannon entropy, with the entropy normalized by log2 of the number of productive unique TCRs. Whether scalp clones were CD4 or CD8 was inferred by matching scalp TCRbeta sequences against CD4 and CD8 repertoires sorted from blood. TCRdb provides this immuneACCESS table in a form limited to in-frame rearrangements. Some clones are lacking; in checked studies, under half of them reflect an unresolved V gene, and why the rest are absent is not known. The DNA was the basis for D and trimming; V, J and clone size are from that table. The sample profile shows 150,000 to 200,000 clones; roughly 70% of them were found once. The ten largest clonotypes hold over 9.5% of the sample.

The time point label of this sample denotes: baseline before oral tofacitinib. Lesional scalp punch biopsies and peripheral blood were collected from alopecia areata patients. After PBMCs were isolated by density centrifugation and stained for CD3, CD4 and CD8, a FACSAria was used to sort CD4+ and CD8+ T cells. CDR3 length: 13 amino acids, cysteine to phenylalanine. The kept DNA is CDR3 alone, 39 bases in frame from the first base. The germline V gene provides CDR1 SNHLY and CDR2 FYNNEI. V sheds 6 bases and J sheds 3 bases, leaving 9 bases between their ends. Regarding this clone: The specificity of this receptor is unknown. No base quality information exists; no much larger clone differs at one position.

The receptor's source is a human donor with alopecia areata. Specimen: CD8+ T cells sorted from blood, collected at week 0. The chain was built from TRBV2 and TRBJ1-5, with a tentative D gene TRBD1 over 5 matching bases. CDR3 loop: CASRGGDNQPQHF. The nucleotides are TGTGCCAGCAGGGGGGGGGACAATCAGCCCCAGCATTTT. The CDR3, completed at both ends by the reference TRBV2 and TRBJ1-5 genes, gives the full variable domain EPEVTQTPSHQVTQMGQEVILRCVPISNHLYFYWYRQILGQKVEFLVSFYNNEISEKSEIFDDQFSVERPDGSNFTLKIRSTKLEDSAMYFCASRGGDNQPQHFGDGTRLSIL.